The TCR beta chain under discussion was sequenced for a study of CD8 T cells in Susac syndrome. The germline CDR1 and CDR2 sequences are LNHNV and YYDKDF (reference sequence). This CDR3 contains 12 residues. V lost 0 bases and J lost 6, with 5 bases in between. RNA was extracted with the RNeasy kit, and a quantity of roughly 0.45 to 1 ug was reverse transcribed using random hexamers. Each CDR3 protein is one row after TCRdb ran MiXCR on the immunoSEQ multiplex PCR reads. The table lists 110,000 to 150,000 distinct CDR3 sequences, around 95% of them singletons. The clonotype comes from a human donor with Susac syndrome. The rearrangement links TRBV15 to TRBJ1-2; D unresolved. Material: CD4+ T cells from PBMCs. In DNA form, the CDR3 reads TGTGCCACCAGCAGAGACCTCAATGGCTACACCTTC. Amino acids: CATSRDLNGYTF.